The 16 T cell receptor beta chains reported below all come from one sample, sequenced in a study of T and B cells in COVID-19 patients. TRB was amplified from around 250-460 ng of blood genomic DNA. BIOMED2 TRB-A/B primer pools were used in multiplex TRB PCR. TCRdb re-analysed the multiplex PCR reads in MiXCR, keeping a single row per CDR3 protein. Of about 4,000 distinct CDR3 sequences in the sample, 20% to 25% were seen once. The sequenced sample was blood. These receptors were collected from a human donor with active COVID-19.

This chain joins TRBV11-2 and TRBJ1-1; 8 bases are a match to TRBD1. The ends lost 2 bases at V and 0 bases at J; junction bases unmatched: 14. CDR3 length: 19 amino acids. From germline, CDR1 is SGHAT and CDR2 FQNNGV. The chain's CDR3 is CASSLLSQGANRMNTEAFF. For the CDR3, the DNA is TGTGCCAGCAGCTTACTCTCCCAGGGGGCGAACCGCATGAACACTGAAGCTTTCTTT.

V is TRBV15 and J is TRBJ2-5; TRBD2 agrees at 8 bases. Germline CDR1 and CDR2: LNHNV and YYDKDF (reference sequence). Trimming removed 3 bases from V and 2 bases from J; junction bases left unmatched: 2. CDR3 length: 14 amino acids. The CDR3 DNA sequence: TGTGCCACCAGCAGGACTAGCGAGCAAGAGACCCAGTACTTC. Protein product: CATSRTSEQETQYF.

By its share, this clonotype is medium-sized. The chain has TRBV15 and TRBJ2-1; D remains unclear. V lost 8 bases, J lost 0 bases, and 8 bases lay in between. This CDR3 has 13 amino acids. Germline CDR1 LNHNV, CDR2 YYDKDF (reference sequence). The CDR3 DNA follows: TGTGCCACCGGCGTGACCTCCTACAATGAGCAGTTCTTC. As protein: CATGVTSYNEQFF.

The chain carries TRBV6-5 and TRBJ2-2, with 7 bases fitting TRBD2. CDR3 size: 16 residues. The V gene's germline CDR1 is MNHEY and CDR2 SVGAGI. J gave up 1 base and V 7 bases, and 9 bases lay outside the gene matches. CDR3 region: CASKTGGGRNTGELFF. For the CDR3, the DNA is TGTGCCAGCAAGACGGGCGGGGGACGGAACACCGGGGAGCTGTTTTTT.

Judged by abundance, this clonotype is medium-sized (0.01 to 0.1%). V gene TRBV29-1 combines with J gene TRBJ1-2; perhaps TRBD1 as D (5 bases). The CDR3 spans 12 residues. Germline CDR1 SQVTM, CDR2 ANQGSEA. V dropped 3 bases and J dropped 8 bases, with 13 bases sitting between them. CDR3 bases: TGCAGCGTTGAGAAGTCAGGGAAAGGCTACACCTTC. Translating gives CSVEKSGKGYTF.

The CDR3 bases are TGTGCCAGTAGTCCGCTAGCGGGAAGCTCCTACGAGCAGTACTTC. This encodes CASSPLAGSSYEQYF. The rearrangement links TRBV19 to TRBJ2-7, with 9 nucleotides matching TRBD2. V shed 5 bases, J shed 0 bases, and the junction held 5 bases outside the gene matches. Germline loops: CDR1 LNHDA, CDR2 SQIVND (reference sequence). The CDR3 sequence is 15 residues long.

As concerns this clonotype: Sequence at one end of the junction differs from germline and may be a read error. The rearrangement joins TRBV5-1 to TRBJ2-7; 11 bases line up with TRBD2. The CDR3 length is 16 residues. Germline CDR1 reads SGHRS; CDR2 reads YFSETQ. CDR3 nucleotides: TGTGCCAGCAGCTCCAGGGACCTAGCGGGAGGCTACGAGCAGTACTTC. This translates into CASSSRDLAGGYEQYF.

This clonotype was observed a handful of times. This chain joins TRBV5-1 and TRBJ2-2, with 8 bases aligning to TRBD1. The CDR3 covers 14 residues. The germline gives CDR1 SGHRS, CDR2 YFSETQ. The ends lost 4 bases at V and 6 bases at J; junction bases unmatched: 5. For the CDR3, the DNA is TGCGCCAGCAGCGGACAGGGATTATCCGGGGAGCTGTTTTTT. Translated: CASSGQGLSGELFF.

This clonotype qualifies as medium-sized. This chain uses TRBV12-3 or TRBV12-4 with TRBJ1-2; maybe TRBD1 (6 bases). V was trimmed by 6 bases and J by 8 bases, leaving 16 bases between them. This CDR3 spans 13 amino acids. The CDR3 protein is CASRPGQSGGYTF. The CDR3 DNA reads TGTGCCAGCAGACCAGGACAGTCGGGCGGCTACACCTTC.

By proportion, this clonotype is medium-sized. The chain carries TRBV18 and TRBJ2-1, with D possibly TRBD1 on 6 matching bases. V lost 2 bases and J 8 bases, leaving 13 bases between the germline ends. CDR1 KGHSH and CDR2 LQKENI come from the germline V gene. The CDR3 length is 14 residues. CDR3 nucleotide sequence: TGTGCCAGCTCACCAGAGAGGGGGAACCATGAGCAGTTCTTC. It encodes CASSPERGNHEQFF. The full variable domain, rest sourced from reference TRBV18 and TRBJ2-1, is NAGVMQNPRHLVRRRGQEARLRCSPMKGHSHVYWYRQLPEEGLKFMVYLQKENIIDESGMPKERFSAEFPKEGPSILRIQQVVRGDSAAYFCASSPERGNHEQFFGPGTRLTVL.

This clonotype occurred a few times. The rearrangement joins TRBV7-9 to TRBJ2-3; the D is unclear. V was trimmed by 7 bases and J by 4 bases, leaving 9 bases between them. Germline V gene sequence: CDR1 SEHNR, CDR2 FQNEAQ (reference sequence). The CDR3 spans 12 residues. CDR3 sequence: CASTRPPDTQYF. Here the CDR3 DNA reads TGTGCCAGCACCCGACCCCCAGATACGCAGTATTTT.

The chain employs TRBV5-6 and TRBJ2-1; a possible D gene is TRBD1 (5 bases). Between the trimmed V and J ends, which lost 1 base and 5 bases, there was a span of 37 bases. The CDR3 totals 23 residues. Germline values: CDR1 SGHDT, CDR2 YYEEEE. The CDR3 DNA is TGTGCCAGCAGCTTGTCCCCCTCGTTCCCTAAAACTCACGACAGACAAAGGGACAATGAGCAGTTCTTC. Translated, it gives CASSLSPSFPKTHDRQRDNEQFF.

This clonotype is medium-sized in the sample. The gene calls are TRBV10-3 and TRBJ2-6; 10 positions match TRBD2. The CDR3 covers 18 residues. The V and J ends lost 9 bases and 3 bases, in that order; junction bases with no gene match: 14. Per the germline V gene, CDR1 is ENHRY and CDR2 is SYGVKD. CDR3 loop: CAISPSGGTVSGANVLTF. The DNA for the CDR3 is TGTGCCATTTCTCCTAGCGGGGGTACCGTGAGTGGGGCCAACGTCCTGACTTTC.

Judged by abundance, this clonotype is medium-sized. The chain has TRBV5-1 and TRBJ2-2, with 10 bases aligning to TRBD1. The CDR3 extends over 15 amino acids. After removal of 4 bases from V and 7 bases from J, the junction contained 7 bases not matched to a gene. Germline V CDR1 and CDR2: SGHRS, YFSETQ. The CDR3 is CASSIGQGGHGELFF. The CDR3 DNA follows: TGCGCCAGCAGCATAGGACAGGGGGGTCACGGGGAGCTGTTTTTT.

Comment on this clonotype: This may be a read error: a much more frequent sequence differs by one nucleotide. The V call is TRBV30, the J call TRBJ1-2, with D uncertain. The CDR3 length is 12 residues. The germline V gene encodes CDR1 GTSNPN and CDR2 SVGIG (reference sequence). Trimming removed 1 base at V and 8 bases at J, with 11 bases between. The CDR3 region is CAWSADSGGYTF. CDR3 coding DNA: TGTGCCTGGAGTGCTGACTCAGGAGGCTACACCTTC.

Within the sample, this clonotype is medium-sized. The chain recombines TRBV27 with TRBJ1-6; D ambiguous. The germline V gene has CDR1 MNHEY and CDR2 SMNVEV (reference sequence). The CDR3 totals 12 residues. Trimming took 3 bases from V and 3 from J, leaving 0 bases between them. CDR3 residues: CASSFYNSPLHF. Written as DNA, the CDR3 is TGTGCCAGCAGTTTCTATAATTCACCCCTCCACTTT.